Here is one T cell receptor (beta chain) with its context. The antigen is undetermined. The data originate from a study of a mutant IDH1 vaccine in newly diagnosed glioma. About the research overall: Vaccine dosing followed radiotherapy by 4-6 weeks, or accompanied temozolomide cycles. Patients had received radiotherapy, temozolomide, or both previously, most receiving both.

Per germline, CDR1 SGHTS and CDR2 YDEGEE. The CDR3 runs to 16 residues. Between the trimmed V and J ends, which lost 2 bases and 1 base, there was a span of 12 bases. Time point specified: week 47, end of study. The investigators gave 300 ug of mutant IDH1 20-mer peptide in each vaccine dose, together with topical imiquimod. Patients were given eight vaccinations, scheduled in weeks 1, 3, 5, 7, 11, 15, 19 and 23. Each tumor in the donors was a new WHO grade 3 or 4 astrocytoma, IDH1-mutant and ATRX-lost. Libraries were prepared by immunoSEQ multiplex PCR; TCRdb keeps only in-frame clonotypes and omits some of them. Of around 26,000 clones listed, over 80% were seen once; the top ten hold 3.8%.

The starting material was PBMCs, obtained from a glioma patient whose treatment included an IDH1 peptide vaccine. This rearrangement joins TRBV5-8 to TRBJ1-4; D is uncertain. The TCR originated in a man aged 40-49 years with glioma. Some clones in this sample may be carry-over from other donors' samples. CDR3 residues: CASSFHGRGTNEKLFF. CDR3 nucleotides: TGTGCCAGCAGCTTCCACGGACGGGGAACTAATGAAAAACTGTTTTTT.